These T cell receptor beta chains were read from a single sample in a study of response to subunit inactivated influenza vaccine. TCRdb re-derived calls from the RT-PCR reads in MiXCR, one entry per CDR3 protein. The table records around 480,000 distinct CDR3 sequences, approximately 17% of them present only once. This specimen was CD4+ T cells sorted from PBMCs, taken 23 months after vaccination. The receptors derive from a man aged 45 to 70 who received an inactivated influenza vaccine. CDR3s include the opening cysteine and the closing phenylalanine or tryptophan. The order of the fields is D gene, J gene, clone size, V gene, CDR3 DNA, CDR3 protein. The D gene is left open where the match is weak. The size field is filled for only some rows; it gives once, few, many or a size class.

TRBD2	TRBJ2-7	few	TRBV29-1	TGCAGCGTTGAACTAGCGGGGGAGATCTACGAGCAGTACTTC	CSVELAGEIYEQYF
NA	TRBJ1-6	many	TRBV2	TGTGCCAGCAGTCCCCGGGGGGGGGATTCACCCCTCCACTTT	CASSPRGGDSPLHF
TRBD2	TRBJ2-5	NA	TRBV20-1	TGCAGTGCGGGCGGGGGTAGCGAGACCCAGTACTTC	CSAGGGSETQYF
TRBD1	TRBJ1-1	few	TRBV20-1	TGCAGTCCAGGACAGGGGGCGAACACTGAAGCTTTCTTT	CSPGQGANTEAFF
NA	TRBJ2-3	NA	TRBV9	TGTGCCAGCAGCGAAAGACAGAGCACTAGCACAGATACGCAGTATTTT	CASSERQSTSTDTQYF
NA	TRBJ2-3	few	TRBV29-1	TGCAGCGTTTCTAAAGGCAGGGTTAGCACAGATACGCAGTATTTT	CSVSKGRVSTDTQYF
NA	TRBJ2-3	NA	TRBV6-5	TGTGCCAGCGGTTCGGGACACCTCACAGATACGCAGTATTTT	CASGSGHLTDTQYF
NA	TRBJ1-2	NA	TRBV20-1	TGCAGTGCTACCCCTGCGGCAGGGAACTATGGCTACACCTTC	CSATPAAGNYGYTF
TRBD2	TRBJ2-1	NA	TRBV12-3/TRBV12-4	TGTGCCAGCGGCACAATACTAGCGGCTCGGACCCACAATGAGCAGTTCTTC	CASGTILAARTHNEQFF
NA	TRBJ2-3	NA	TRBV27	TGTGCCAGCAGCCCCCGAGTGGTATTGGCAGATACGCAGTATTTT	CASSPRVVLADTQYF
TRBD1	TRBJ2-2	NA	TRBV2	TGTGCCAGCACCGGGACAGGGGGAACCGGGGAGCTGTTTTTT	CASTGTGGTGELFF
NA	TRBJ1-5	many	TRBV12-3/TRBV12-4	TGTGCCAGCAGTTCCCCGTGGAGCAATCAGCCCCAGCATTTT	CASSSPWSNQPQHF
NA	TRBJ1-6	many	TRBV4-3	TGCGCCAGCAGCCAAGCCAGGGGCAGTGCACCCCTCCACTTT	CASSQARGSAPLHF
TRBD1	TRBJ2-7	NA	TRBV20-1	TGCAGTGCTAGATCCGGACAGGGTGGCGGCCACGAGCAGTACTTC	CSARSGQGGGHEQYF
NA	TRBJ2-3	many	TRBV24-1	TGTGCCACCGGACAGGAGGGTAGCACAGATACGCAGTATTTT	CATGQEGSTDTQYF
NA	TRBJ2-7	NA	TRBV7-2	TGTGCCAGCAGCGTCAGGGACTACGAGCAGTACTTC	CASSVRDYEQYF
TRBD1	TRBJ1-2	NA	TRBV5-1	TGCGCCAGCAGCTCCATGGACAGGGATGGCTACACCTTC	CASSSMDRDGYTF
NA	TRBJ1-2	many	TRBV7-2	TGTGCCAGCAGCTTAGCCACCTCCGGGGGGGGCTACACCTTC	CASSLATSGGGYTF
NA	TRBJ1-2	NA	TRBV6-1	TGTGCCAGCCGGGAGCCAGGATCTAACTATGGCTACACCTTC	CASREPGSNYGYTF
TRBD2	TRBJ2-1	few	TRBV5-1	TGCGCCAGCAGCCTAGGGACTAGCGGGAGTCTCTACAATGAGCAGTTCTTC	CASSLGTSGSLYNEQFF
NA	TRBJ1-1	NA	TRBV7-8	TGTGCCAGCAGCTTGCCAGGACCTGAAGCTTTCTTT	CASSLPGPEAFF
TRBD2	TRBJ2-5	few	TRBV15	TGTGCCACAGGGCTGTTAGCGGGGGGGATCCATGAGACCCAGTACTTC	CATGLLAGGIHETQYF
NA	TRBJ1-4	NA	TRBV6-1	TGTGCCAGCAGCCTCAGGGCAACTAATGAAAAACTGTTTTTT	CASSLRATNEKLFF
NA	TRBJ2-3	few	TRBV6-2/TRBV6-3	TGTGCCAGCAGTTACCCGATTGGACGGGGAAGCACAGATACGCAGTATTTT	CASSYPIGRGSTDTQYF
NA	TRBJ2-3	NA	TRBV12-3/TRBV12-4	TGTGCCAGCAGTTTTCGCCCGATCACCACAGATACGCAGTATTTT	CASSFRPITTDTQYF
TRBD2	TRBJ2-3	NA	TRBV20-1	TGCAGTGCTAGAGTGGCCTCTAGCGGGTTCACAGATACGCAGTATTTT	CSARVASSGFTDTQYF
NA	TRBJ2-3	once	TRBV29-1	TGCAGCGTTGAAGGGTCAGCTAGTAGGGAAGCTGATACGCAGTATTTT	CSVEGSASREADTQYF
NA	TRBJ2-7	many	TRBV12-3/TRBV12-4	TGTGCCAGCAGTTTACAGGGGACCTACGAGCAGTACTTC	CASSLQGTYEQYF
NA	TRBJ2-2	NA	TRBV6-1	TGTGCCAGCAGAACGCTGGTAACAGGGATGAGGACCGGGGAGCTGTTTTTT	CASRTLVTGMRTGELFF
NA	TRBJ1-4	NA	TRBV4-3	TGCGCCAGCAGCCAGAGAAAACAGGGCCCAACTAATGAAAAACTGTTTTTT	CASSQRKQGPTNEKLFF
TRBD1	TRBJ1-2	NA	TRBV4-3	TGCGCCAGCAGCCAAGAAGGACAGGGCAGCGGCGGCTACACCTTC	CASSQEGQGSGGYTF
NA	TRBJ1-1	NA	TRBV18	TGTGCCAGCTCACCATTGGTGGCCCGACACCGGGCCACTGAAGCTTTCTTT	CASSPLVARHRATEAFF
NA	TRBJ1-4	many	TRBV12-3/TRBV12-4	TGTGCCAGCAGTAGAATCGGAAAACTGTTTTTT	CASSRIGKLFF
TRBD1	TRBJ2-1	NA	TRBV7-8	TGTGCCAGCAGCCAACTGGGACAGGGGAGGGTCAATGAGCAGTTCTTC	CASSQLGQGRVNEQFF
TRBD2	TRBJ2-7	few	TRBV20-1	TGCAGTGCTCGGACTAGCGGGGACTACGAGCAGTACTTC	CSARTSGDYEQYF
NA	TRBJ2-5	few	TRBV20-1	TGCAGTGCTAGTTGGGGGGGCGGGAGCTGGGGAGAGACCCAGTACTTC	CSASWGGGSWGETQYF
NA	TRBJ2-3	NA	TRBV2	TGTGCCAGCAGTACCCGGAGGACAGATACGCAGTATTTT	CASSTRRTDTQYF
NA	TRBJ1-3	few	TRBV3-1	TGTGCCAGCAGCGGTTACGGATTCTCTGGAAACACCATATATTTT	CASSGYGFSGNTIYF
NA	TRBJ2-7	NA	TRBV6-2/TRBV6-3	TGTGCCAGCAGTTATGGGCGGAAATACGAGCAGTACTTC	CASSYGRKYEQYF
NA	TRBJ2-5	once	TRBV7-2	TGTGCCAGCAGCCAAATGGGTGGAGCGGAGACCCAGTACTTC	CASSQMGGAETQYF
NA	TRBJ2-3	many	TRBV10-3	TGTGCCATCAGTCTCCGAGTCGAAGATACGCAGTATTTT	CAISLRVEDTQYF
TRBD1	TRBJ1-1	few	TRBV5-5	TGTGCCAGCAACCTAGACAGGGGTCGGTCGACTGAAGCTTTCTTT	CASNLDRGRSTEAFF
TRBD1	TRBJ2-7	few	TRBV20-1	TGCAGTGGTCAGGACAGGGGAGGCGAGCAGTACTTC	CSGQDRGGEQYF
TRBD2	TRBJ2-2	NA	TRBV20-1	TGCAGTGCTAGGAGGCGGGGGGCCGGAGGGGAGCTGTTTTTT	CSARRRGAGGELFF
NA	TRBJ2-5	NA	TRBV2	TGTGCCAGCAGTGATTCGGGACCGGGTGAGACCCAGTACTTC	CASSDSGPGETQYF
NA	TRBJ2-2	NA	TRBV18	TGTGCCAGCTCACCAAGCGTCACCGGGGAGCTGTTTTTT	CASSPSVTGELFF
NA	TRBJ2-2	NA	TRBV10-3	TGTGCCATCAGTACAACGAACACCGGGGAGCTGTTTTTT	CAISTTNTGELFF
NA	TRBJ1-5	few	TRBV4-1	TGCGCCAGCAGCCAAAGCCCTAGGCAGCCCCAGCATTTT	CASSQSPRQPQHF
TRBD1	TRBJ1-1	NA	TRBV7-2	TGTGCCAGCAGCTTATTACAGGGGGCTGAAGCTTTCTTT	CASSLLQGAEAFF
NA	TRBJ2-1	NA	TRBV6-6	TGTGCCAGCGGGCATGAGCAGTTCTTC	CASGHEQFF
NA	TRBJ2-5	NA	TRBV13	TGTGCCAGCAGCTTAACGGGCCGTAGAGAGACCCAGTACTTC	CASSLTGRRETQYF
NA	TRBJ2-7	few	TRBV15	TGTGCCACCAGCAGAGGGTTGGGGAGGGGGAACTACGAGCAGTACTTC	CATSRGLGRGNYEQYF